This T cell receptor (beta chain) stems from a study of human CD8 memory T cell subsets (dated by TCRdb to about 2020). Context from the whole study: To assess clonal relationships, the TCRbeta repertoires of stem-like (TSTEM), progenitor exhausted-like (TPEX) and effector memory CD8+ T cell subsets were compared. TCRbeta repertoires were obtained from TSTEM, TPEX and effector memory subsets contributed by each of over 5 donors.

Stem-like memory CD8+ T cells (TSTEM) were defined as CCR7+ PD-1- TIGIT- cells. Peripheral blood mononuclear cells were isolated from healthy donor buffy coats by density gradient separation. Negative magnetic separation using EasySep or MojoSort CD8+ T cell isolation kits was how the study enriched total CD8+ T cells. For each subset, total RNA was extracted using an RNeasy Mini Kit from duplicate vials of 150,000 sorted CD8+ T cells. PBMCs were used either fresh or after cryopreservation in fetal bovine serum containing around 10% DMSO. CD8+ T cell subsets were sorted to purity by fluorescence-activated cell sorting on a FACSAria III. CDR1 and CDR2 are drawn from the germline V gene: LGHNA, YNFKEQ. The CDR3 covers 16 residues, taking in both the cysteine and the phenylalanine. The DNA sequence is not available. The study at large found these results: Only TCRbeta chains were sequenced, and repertoire comparisons were based on more than five donors, with testing performed by paired t-tests and Bonferroni correction. Normalized Shannon-Wiener diversity was similarly high in the TSTEM and TPEX subsets, while the effector memory subsets were comparatively less diverse. Although both stem-like subsets shared clonotypes with effector memory cells, the overlap between TSTEM and TPEX repertoires was minimal, suggesting distinct antigen spectra for the TSTEM and TPEX subsets. Based on Chao1 estimates, TSTEM subsets appeared to have greater repertoire diversity than TPEX subsets, which could potentially reflect a broader range of specificities.

On this clonotype: Its specific antigen is unknown.

Sequencing was carried out with a NextSeq 550. A Human TCR Profiling Kit was used to prepare UMI-labeled 5' RACE TCRbeta libraries. The same number of PCR cycles was used to prepare all TCRbeta libraries in parallel. The study's processing was this. The number of functional CDR3beta clonotypes in each TCRbeta library ranged from roughly 2,800 to 20,000. UMI extraction and consensus assembly used MIGEC 1.2.9, requiring at least three reads per UMI. MiXCR 3.0.3 was used to extract the in-frame CDR3beta repertoires. After each sample was downsampled to 42,000 randomly selected UMIs, diversity metrics were computed in VDJtools 1.2.1. For the top 3,000 clones of each sample pair, the repertoire overlap metrics D, R and F2 were calculated in VDJtools. The reads went through TCRdb reprocessing, and each CDR3 protein sequence gets one entry with no DNA. These V and J calls derive from TCRdb rather than the authors' analysis. The table of this sample itemizes more than 9,000 distinct CDR3 sequences. The biggest ten clones account for roughly 9% of the sample.

The receptor was isolated from a human donor in good health. The V gene is TRBV4-2 and the J gene is TRBJ1-3. Sequences were obtained from CD8+ stem-like memory T cells (TSCM and TCM) sorted from PBMCs. The label giving this sample's cell subset or site can be read as: stem-like memory CD8 T cells (TSTEM), CCR7+ PD-1- TIGIT-. The CDR3 protein is CASSQDTSSSGNTIYF.